What follows are 8 T cell receptor beta chains derived from one specimen sequenced in a study of blood T cell repertoires in COVID-19. Measured with immunoSEQ multiplex PCR; TCRdb has only the in-frame clones, and not every one. The sample yields fewer than 250,000 clones, approximately 84% seen once. The sequenced sample was PBMCs or T cells enriched from blood (not recorded which). These receptor sequences come from a woman between 25 and 40 years old who had recovered from COVID-19.

The V gene is TRBV5-1, the J gene TRBJ1-1, with D possibly TRBD1 on 5 matching bases. The V end was cut by 0 bases, the J end by 1 base, with 13 bases between. The CDR3 extends over 16 amino acids. Germline assignment: CDR1 SGHRS and CDR2 YFSETQ. As DNA, the CDR3 is TGCGCCAGCAGCTTGGTTAGGCAGGGAGGGAACACTGAAGCTTTCTTT. Translation gives CASSLVRQGGNTEAFF.

The V and J genes are TRBV28 and TRBJ1-6; D gene ambiguous. Germline V gene sequence: CDR1 MDHEN, CDR2 SYDVKM. The CDR3 extends over 12 amino acids. The V gene lost 8 bases and the J gene lost 11 bases, with 13 bases spanning the gap. The CDR3 DNA follows: TGTGCCAGCGGGGTCCAGGAGGCACCCCTCCACTTT. Protein product: CASGVQEAPLHF.

In DNA form, the CDR3 reads TGCGCCAGCAGCCAGGATCCTAGCGGGAGGGCCTACGAGCAGTACTTC. As protein: CASSQDPSGRAYEQYF. V is TRBV4-1 and J is TRBJ2-7; 12 bases agree with TRBD2. Germline CDR1 reads MGHRA; CDR2 reads YSYEKL. V lost 3 bases to trimming and J lost 2 bases; unmatched junction nucleotides: 5. The CDR3 spans 16 residues.

V is TRBV11-3 and J is TRBJ2-2, with 13 nucleotides matching TRBD2. Germline CDR1 reads SGHNT; CDR2 reads YENEEA. J was trimmed by 5 bases and V by 5 bases; bases with no gene match: 11. The CDR3 has 18 amino acids. The CDR3 bases are TGTGCCAGCAGCCCAGGACTAGCGGGAGCCAGAAGGACCGGGGAGCTGTTTTTT. As protein: CASSPGLAGARRTGELFF.

This clone was picked up one time. V is TRBV28 and J is TRBJ1-2; 7 bases map to TRBD1. The CDR3 spans 15 residues. The germline V gene encodes CDR1 MDHEN and CDR2 SYDVKM. V lost 5 bases and J lost 1; bases outside the gene matches: 7. CDR3 nucleotide sequence: TGTGCCAGCAGTCTACAGGGGACTCTTAACTATGGCTACACCTTC. Residues: CASSLQGTLNYGYTF.

The chain couples TRBV27 to TRBJ1-1; 9 bases fit TRBD1. The CDR3 loop spans 15 amino acids. Unmatched junction bases numbered 10, after V lost 6 bases and J lost 5 bases. Germline-derived CDR1 and CDR2 are MNHEY and SMNVEV (reference sequence). Here the CDR3 DNA reads TGTGCCAGCAGGGACAACAGGGGGCATTGGACTGAAGCTTTCTTT. Its translation: CASRDNRGHWTEAFF.

V gene TRBV19 combines with J gene TRBJ1-1; a possible D gene is TRBD1 (6 bases). The V end was cut by 7 bases, the J end by 1 base, with 16 bases between. This CDR3 contains 15 residues. Germline-derived CDR1 and CDR2 are LNHDA and SQIVND (reference sequence). CDR3 sequence (DNA): TGTGCCAGTAACCCGCGGCGGACAGCGAACACTGAAGCTTTCTTT. Its protein product is CASNPRRTANTEAFF.

The chain joins TRBV1 to TRBJ2-2; the listed D gene, TRBD2, was not tested against the DNA. TRBV1 represents a pseudogene. This CDR3 has 18 residues. As DNA, the CDR3 is TGCACCAGCACGGGGAACGGGGGGGCCGATTTGTTCCCCGGGGAGCTGTTTTTT. It yields the protein CTSTGNGGADLFPGELFF.